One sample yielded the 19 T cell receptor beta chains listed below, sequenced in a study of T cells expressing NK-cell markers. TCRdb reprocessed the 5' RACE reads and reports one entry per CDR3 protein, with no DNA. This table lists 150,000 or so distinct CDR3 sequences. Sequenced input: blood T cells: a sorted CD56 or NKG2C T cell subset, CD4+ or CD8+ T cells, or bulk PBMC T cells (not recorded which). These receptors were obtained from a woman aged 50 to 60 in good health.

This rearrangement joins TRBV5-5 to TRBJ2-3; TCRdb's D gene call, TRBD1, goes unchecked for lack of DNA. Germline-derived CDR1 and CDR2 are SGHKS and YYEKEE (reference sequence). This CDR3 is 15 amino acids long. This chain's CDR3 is CASITGTRPTDTQYF.

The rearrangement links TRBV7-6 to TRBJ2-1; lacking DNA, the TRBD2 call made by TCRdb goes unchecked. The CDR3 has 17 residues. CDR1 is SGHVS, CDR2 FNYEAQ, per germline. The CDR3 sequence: CASSLLSSGGLYNEQFF.

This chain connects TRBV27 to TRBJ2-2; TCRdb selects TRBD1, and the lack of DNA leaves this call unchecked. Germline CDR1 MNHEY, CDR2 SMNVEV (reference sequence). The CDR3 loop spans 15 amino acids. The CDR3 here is CASSVRDLSTGELFF.

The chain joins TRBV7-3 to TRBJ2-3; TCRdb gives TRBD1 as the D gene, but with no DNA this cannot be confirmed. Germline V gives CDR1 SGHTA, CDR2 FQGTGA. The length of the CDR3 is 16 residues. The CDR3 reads CASSHPVGGGTDTQYF.

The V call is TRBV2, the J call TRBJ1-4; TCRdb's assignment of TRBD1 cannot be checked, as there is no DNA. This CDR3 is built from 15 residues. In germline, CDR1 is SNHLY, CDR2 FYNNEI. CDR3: CASSEMGGPNEKLFF.

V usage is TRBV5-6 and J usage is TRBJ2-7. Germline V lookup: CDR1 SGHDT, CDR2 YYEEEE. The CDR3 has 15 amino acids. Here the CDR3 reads CASSLTTYNPYEQYF. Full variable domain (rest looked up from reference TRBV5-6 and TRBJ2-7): DAGVTQSPTHLIKTRGQQVTLRCSPKSGHDTVSWYQQALGQGPQFIFQYYEEEERQRGNFPDRFSGHQFPNYSSELNVNALLLGDSALYLCASSLTTYNPYEQYFGPGTRLTVT.

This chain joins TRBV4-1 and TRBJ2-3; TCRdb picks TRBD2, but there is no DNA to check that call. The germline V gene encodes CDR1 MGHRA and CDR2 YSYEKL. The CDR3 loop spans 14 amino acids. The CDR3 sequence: CASSQGLAGYTQYF.

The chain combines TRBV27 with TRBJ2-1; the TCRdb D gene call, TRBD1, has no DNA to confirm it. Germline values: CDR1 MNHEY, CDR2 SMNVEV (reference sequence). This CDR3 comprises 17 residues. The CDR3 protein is CASSLPSNRFDYNEQFF.

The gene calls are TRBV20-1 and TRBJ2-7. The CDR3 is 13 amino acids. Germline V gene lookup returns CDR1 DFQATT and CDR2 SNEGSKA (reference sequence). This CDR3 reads CSASTTLLDEQYF.

The CDR3 region is CASSLLTGGPRETQYF. The chain recombines TRBV12-3 or TRBV12-4 with TRBJ2-5; the TRBD2 assignment by TCRdb is unverifiable without DNA. The CDR3 loop spans 16 amino acids.

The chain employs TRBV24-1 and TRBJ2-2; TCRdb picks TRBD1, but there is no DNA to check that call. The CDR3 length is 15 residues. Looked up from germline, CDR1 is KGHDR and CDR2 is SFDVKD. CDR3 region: CATSDSGVHTGELFF.

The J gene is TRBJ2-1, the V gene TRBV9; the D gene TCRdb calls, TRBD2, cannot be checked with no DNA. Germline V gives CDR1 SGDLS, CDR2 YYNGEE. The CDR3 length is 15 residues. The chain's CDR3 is CASSSVLALDNEQFF. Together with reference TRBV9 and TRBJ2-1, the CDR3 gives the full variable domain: DSGVTQTPKHLITATGQRVTLRCSPRSGDLSVYWYQQSLDQGLQFLIQYYNGEERAKGNILERFSAQQFPDLHSELNLSSLELGDSALYFCASSSVLALDNEQFFGPGTRLTVL.

CDR3 in amino acids: CASSQDQNTDTQYF. The V call is TRBV3-1, the J call TRBJ2-3. Germline CDR1 reads LGHDT; CDR2 reads YNNKEL (reference sequence). CDR3 length: 14 residues.

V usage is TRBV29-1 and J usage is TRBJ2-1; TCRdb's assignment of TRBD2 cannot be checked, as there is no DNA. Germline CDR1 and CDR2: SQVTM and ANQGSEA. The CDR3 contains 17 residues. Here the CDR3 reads CSVESTSGLAGYNEQFF.

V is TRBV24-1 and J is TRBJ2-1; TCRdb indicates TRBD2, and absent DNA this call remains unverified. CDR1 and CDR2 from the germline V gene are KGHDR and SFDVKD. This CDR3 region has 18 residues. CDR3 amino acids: CATSDLAGGPGSYNEQFF.

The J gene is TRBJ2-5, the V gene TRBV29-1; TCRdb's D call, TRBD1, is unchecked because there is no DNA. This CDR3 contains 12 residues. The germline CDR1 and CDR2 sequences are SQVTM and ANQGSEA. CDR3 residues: CSVERGRETQYF.

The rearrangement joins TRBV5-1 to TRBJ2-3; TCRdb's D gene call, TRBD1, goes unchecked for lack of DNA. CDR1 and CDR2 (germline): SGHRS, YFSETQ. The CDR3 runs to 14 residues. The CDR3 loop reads CASSPDLPADTQYF.

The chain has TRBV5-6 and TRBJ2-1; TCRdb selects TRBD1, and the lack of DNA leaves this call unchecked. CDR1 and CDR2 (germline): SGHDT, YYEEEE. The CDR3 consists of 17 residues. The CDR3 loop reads CASSLTETGFSYNEQFF.

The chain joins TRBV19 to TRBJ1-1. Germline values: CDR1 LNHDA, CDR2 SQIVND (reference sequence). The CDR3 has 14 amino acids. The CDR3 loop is CASSPFDGNTEAFF.